This T cell receptor beta chain was profiled in a study of blood T cell repertoires in COVID-19. Background on the study: The samples span acute and convalescent COVID-19 from the United States, Italy and Spain. The cDNA or gDNA used as material had been derived from T cells, B-cell-depleted T cells, or PBMCs.

In the original workflow: The assay estimated nucleated cells by amplifying reference gene primers. The assay was immunoSEQ multiplex PCR, and TCRdb's table has in-frame clones only and misses some. That table supplies the V and J calls and clone size; D and trimming were determined from the DNA. The sample yields approximately 130,000 clones, 55% to 75% seen once. The CDR3 length is 13 residues. The V gene lost 1 base and the J gene lost 2 bases, with 5 bases spanning the gap. Germline lookup yields CDR1 SGHNT and CDR2 YYREEE (reference sequence). This chain joins TRBV5-4 and TRBJ2-3, with D unresolved. The receptor comes from a woman in her 70s with acute or convalescent COVID-19. Sequences were obtained from peripheral blood. For the CDR3, the DNA is TGTGCCAGCAGCTTGTTTCTCACAGATACGCAGTATTTT. This sequence encodes CASSLFLTDTQYF.